This TCR beta chain was identified in a study of T cell repertoires in cytomegalovirus infection. Across the study: CMV epitopes, recently identified HLA-C-restricted and well-studied HLA-B-restricted, were used. Public TCR beta signatures marked donors with CMV infection and the matching HLA.

Whole-study findings and limits: Cumulated frequencies of public TCR beta families served to identify carriers of CMV plus the relevant HLA. HLA-C-restricted CMV-specific TCR beta clonotypes were dominant in the ex vivo response.

This clonotype showed up just a few times. Its specificity is not known. TCRdb reanalysed the reads using MiXCR and keeps one entry per CDR3 protein. The repertoire includes 360,000 or so distinct CDR3 sequences, about 34% of them detected once, and around an eighth sits in the top ten. This sequence was found in a human donor in good health (CMV status not recorded). Some clones in this sample may be carry-over from other donors' samples. Source: cultured PBMCs, taken from culture after CMV antigen stimulation.

CDR3 sequence reads: CASSFIAGGTEAFF. The CDR3 bases are TGCGCCAGCAGCTTTATAGCAGGGGGCACTGAAGCTTTCTTT. The V call is TRBV5-1, the J call TRBJ1-1, with 7 bases matching TRBD1. The V gene's germline CDR1 is SGHRS and CDR2 YFSETQ. Trimming cost V 2 bases and J 4 bases; bases outside gene matches: 5. The CDR3 consists of 14 residues. Together with reference TRBV5-1 and TRBJ1-1, the CDR3 gives the full variable domain: KAGVTQTPRYLIKTRGQQVTLSCSPISGHRSVSWYQQTPGQGLQFLFEYFSETQRNKGNFPGRFSGRQFSNSRSEMNVSTLELGDSALYLCASSFIAGGTEAFFGQGTRLTVV.